This T cell receptor beta chain stems from a study of OX40 agonist ivuxolimab in advanced cancers. Study-level background: Across the patients, intravenous ivuxolimab was delivered every 2 weeks at 0.01 to 10 mg/kg. Patients were 82.7% male with ages roughly 20 to 80, mean about 60. Partial response was recorded in three patients: one hepatocellular carcinoma and two cutaneous melanoma cases.

Libraries were prepared by immunoSEQ multiplex PCR; TCRdb keeps only in-frame clonotypes and omits some of them. The table includes about 59,000 clones, over 80% detected once. The V segment lost 6 bases and the J segment 7 bases; nucleotides outside the gene matches: 9. The CDR3 contains 15 residues. Germline V gene lookup returns CDR1 MDHEN and CDR2 SYDVKM. The specimen was CD4+ or CD8+ T cells sorted from blood, collected in a trial of the OX40 agonist ivuxolimab. The sequence was collected from an adult with an advanced solid tumor such as melanoma, head and neck, liver or kidney cancer. The V call is TRBV28, the J call TRBJ2-1; 10 nucleotides agree with TRBD2. CDR3 sequence: CASRGPAGGWNEQFF. CDR3 nucleotides: TGTGCCAGCAGAGGACCAGCGGGAGGGTGGAATGAGCAGTTCTTC.